Below are 4 T cell receptor beta chains sequenced from a single sample in a study of blood T cell repertoires in COVID-19. Clones were read by immunoSEQ multiplex PCR, and TCRdb kept only the in-frame ones, dropping some. The data hold fewer than 350,000 clones, with 70% to 90% observed a single time. The sequenced sample was peripheral blood. These receptors were taken from a woman aged 50 to 60 who had recovered from COVID-19.

The chain carries TRBV19 and TRBJ1-2; maybe TRBD1 (5 bases). Germline-derived CDR1 and CDR2 are LNHDA and SQIVND (reference sequence). This CDR3 comprises 14 residues. V was clipped by 6 bases and J by 7 bases, with 18 bases between them. CDR3: CASSPAPRAGGYTF. For the CDR3, the DNA is TGTGCCAGTAGCCCTGCCCCCAGGGCTGGTGGCTACACCTTC. The full variable domain, in which reference TRBV19 and TRBJ1-2 provide the parts outside the CDR3, is DGGITQSPKYLFRKEGQNVTLSCEQNLNHDAMYWYRQDPGQGLRLIYYSQIVNDFQKGDIAEGYSVSREKKESFPLTVTSAQKNPTAFYLCASSPAPRAGGYTFGSGTRLTVV.

V gene TRBV6-2 or TRBV6-3 combines with J gene TRBJ2-5; TRBD1 matches at 9 bases. The V segment lost 6 bases and the J segment 5 bases; nucleotides outside the gene matches: 7. Germline CDR1 and CDR2: MNHEY and SVGEGT. The CDR3 loop spans 14 amino acids. In DNA, the CDR3 is TGTGCCAGCAGCCCCGGGACAGGGAGGGAGACCCAGTACTTC. Protein sequence: CASSPGTGRETQYF.

J is TRBJ1-6 and V is TRBV9; D is unclear. Trimming shortened V by 2 bases and J by 5 bases, and 2 bases separated the two germline ends. The CDR3 runs 12 residues. Germline V CDR1 and CDR2: SGDLS, YYNGEE. This CDR3 reads CASSVDNSPLHF. The CDR3 region has the DNA TGTGCCAGCAGCGTCGATAATTCACCCCTCCACTTT.

The chain has TRBV28 and TRBJ2-5; D not resolved. Germline lookup yields CDR1 MDHEN and CDR2 SYDVKM. This CDR3 has 13 amino acids. Trimming removed 6 bases at V and 5 bases at J, with 13 bases between. The CDR3 nucleotides read TGTGCCAGCAGACCCCCTGGTGCGGAGACCCAGTACTTC. It is translated as CASRPPGAETQYF.